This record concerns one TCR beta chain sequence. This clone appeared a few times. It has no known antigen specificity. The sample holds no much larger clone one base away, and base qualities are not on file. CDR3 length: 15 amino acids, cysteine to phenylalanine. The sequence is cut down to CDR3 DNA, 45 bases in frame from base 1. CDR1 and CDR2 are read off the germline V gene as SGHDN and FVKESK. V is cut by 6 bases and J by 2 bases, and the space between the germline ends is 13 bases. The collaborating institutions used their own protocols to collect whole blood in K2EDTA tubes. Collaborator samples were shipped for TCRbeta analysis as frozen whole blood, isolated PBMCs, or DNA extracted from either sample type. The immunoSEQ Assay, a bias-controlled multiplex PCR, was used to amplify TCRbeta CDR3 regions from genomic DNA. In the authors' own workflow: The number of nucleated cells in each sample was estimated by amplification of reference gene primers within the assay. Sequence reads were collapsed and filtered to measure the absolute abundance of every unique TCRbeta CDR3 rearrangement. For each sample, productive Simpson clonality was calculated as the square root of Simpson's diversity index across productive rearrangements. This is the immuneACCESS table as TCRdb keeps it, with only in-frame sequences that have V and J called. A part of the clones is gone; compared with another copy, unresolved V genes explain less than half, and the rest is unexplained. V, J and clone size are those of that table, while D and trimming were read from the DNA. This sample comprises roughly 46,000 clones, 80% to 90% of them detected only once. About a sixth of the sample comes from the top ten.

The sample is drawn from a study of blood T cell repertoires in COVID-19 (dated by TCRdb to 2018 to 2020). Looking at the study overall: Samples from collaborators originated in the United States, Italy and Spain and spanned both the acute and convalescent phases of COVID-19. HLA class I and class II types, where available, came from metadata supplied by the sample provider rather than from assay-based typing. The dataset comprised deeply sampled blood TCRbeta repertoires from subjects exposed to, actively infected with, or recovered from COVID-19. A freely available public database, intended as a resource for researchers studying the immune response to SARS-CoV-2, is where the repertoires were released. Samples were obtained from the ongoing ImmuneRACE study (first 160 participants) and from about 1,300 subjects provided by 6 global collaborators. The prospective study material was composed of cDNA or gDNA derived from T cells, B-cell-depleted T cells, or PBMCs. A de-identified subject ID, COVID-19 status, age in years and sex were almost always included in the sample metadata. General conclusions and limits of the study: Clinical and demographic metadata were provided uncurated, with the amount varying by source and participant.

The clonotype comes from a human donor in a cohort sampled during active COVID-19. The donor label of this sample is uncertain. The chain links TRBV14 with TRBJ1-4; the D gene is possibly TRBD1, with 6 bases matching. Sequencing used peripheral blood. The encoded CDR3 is CASSTVTGTNEKLFF. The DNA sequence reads TGTGCCAGCAGTACCGTCACAGGGACTAATGAAAAACTGTTTTTT.